This T cell receptor (beta chain) was captured by sequencing in a study of blood T cell repertoires in COVID-19 (TCRdb year 2020). Turning to the overall study: Samples covering the acute and convalescent phases of COVID-19 were provided by collaborators in the United States, Italy and Spain. Where HLA class I and class II types were available, the types were taken from metadata supplied by the sample provider, not from assay-based typing. The prospective study material was composed of cDNA or gDNA derived from T cells, B-cell-depleted T cells, or PBMCs. The repertoires were released in a freely available public database meant as a resource for research on the immune response to SARS-CoV-2. Sample metadata almost always included a de-identified subject ID, COVID-19 status, age in years and sex. Samples came from the ongoing ImmuneRACE study (first 160 participants) plus 1,254 subjects from 6 global collaborators. The dataset comprised deeply sampled blood TCRbeta repertoires from subjects exposed to, actively infected with, or recovered from COVID-19. The research as a whole found: The quantity of clinical and demographic metadata differed by source and by participant and was supplied without curation.

TCRbeta CDR3 regions were amplified from genomic DNA by means of the immunoSEQ Assay, a bias-controlled multiplex PCR. In the authors' own workflow: The number of nucleated cells in each sample was estimated by amplification of reference gene primers within the assay. Sequence reads were collapsed and filtered to measure the absolute abundance of every unique TCRbeta CDR3 rearrangement. For each sample, productive Simpson clonality was calculated as the square root of Simpson's diversity index across productive rearrangements. Held by TCRdb, this immuneACCESS table contains in-frame sequences only and omits some clones. Under half of the omission traces to an unresolved V gene where checked; the cause of the rest is unknown. For V, J and clone size, that table is used; D and trimming come from the DNA. In this sample the table shows about 370,000 clones, around 87% of which occur a single time. The top ten clonotypes cover about 10% of the sample.

The germline V gene (reference sequence) specifies SGHNT as CDR1 and YYREEE as CDR2. The CDR3, cysteine through phenylalanine, is 16 amino acids long. The CDR3 DNA has 48 bases and is translated from base 1. Trimming costs V 0 bases and J 3 bases, and their ends lie 12 bases apart. At one collaborating source in Seattle, patients were enrolled during active infection and were followed longitudinally through the course of disease. Whole blood was collected in K2EDTA tubes by collaborating institutions according to the institutions' own protocols. For TCRbeta analysis, collaborators shipped samples in one of three forms: frozen whole blood, isolated PBMCs, or DNA extracted from either of those sample types. For this clone: It lacks a known antigen. No much larger clone is present one base from it, and per-base qualities are unavailable.

The rearrangement combines TRBV5-4 with TRBJ2-2, and possibly TRBD2, on 6 matching bases. The sequencing sample was made of peripheral blood. The source of this sequence is a woman younger than 45 with COVID-19, enrolled during active disease. The nucleotide sequence is TGTGCCAGCAGCTTGGTTCCGGGAGTGGACACCGGGGAGCTGTTTTTT. It codes for CASSLVPGVDTGELFF.